The T cell receptor (beta chain) described here comes from a study of cytomegalovirus exposure and HLA in healthy donors. This clone showed up just a few times. What it recognizes is unknown. At the DNA level, this CDR3 is encoded by other sequences in the same sample as well. Regarding the study as a whole: Associated with HLA alleles at 0.05 false discovery rate in a later analysis were 16,951 TCR beta sequences.

Primers for the PCR totalled 60 Vbeta and 13 Jbeta. Profiling relied on immunoSEQ multiplex PCR, and the TCRdb table lists in-frame clones only, not all of them. The sample yields roughly 170,000 clones, roughly 78% seen once. Donors counted as nominally healthy when sampled, yet unrecorded immune exposures were likely. This CDR3 comprises 16 residues. V shed 0 bases and J 7 bases; nucleotides not matched to a gene: 2. CDR1 is LGHNA and CDR2 is YNFKEQ in the germline V gene. The chain joins TRBV4-2 to TRBJ1-6; 11 positions match TRBD1. This sequence was found in a woman aged 45-65 years in good health and CMV-seropositive. Sequences were obtained from PBMCs. CDR3: CASSQDRDRGNSPLHF. The CDR3 DNA follows: TGTGCCAGCAGCCAAGATCGGGACAGGGGGAATTCACCCCTCCACTTT.